This T cell receptor beta chain was identified in a study of CD8 T cells in ankylosing spondylitis. Points from the study as a whole: Reactive arthritis synovial fluid and blood were previously reported to contain some motif variants. Disease-linked clones were found to be CD8+ and relatively rare in peripheral blood. Blood from ankylosing spondylitis patients appeared to carry a characteristic roughly 8-variant TCR beta motif.

Concerning this clonotype itself: Its antigen is undetermined.

The germline gives CDR1 WSHSY, CDR2 SAAADI. The ends lost 0 bases at V and 10 bases at J; junction bases unmatched: 5. The length of the CDR3 is 14 residues. Quantitative barcoded 5'-RACE was used to prepare TCR beta libraries. A single record per CDR3 protein comes from TCRdb applying MiXCR to the 5' RACE reads. This table has nearly 350,000 distinct CDR3 sequences, over 12% appearing once. The J gene is TRBJ2-1, the V gene TRBV10-2, with 8 bases matching TRBD2. This clonotype originated in a male donor with ankylosing spondylitis or in good health (not recorded which). The sample was blood, either unsorted or a sorted T cell fraction (not recorded which). The CDR3 loop reads CASSESGGAGEQFF. The CDR3 DNA follows: TGCGCCAGCAGTGAGTCCGGGGGGGCGGGAGAGCAGTTCTTC.